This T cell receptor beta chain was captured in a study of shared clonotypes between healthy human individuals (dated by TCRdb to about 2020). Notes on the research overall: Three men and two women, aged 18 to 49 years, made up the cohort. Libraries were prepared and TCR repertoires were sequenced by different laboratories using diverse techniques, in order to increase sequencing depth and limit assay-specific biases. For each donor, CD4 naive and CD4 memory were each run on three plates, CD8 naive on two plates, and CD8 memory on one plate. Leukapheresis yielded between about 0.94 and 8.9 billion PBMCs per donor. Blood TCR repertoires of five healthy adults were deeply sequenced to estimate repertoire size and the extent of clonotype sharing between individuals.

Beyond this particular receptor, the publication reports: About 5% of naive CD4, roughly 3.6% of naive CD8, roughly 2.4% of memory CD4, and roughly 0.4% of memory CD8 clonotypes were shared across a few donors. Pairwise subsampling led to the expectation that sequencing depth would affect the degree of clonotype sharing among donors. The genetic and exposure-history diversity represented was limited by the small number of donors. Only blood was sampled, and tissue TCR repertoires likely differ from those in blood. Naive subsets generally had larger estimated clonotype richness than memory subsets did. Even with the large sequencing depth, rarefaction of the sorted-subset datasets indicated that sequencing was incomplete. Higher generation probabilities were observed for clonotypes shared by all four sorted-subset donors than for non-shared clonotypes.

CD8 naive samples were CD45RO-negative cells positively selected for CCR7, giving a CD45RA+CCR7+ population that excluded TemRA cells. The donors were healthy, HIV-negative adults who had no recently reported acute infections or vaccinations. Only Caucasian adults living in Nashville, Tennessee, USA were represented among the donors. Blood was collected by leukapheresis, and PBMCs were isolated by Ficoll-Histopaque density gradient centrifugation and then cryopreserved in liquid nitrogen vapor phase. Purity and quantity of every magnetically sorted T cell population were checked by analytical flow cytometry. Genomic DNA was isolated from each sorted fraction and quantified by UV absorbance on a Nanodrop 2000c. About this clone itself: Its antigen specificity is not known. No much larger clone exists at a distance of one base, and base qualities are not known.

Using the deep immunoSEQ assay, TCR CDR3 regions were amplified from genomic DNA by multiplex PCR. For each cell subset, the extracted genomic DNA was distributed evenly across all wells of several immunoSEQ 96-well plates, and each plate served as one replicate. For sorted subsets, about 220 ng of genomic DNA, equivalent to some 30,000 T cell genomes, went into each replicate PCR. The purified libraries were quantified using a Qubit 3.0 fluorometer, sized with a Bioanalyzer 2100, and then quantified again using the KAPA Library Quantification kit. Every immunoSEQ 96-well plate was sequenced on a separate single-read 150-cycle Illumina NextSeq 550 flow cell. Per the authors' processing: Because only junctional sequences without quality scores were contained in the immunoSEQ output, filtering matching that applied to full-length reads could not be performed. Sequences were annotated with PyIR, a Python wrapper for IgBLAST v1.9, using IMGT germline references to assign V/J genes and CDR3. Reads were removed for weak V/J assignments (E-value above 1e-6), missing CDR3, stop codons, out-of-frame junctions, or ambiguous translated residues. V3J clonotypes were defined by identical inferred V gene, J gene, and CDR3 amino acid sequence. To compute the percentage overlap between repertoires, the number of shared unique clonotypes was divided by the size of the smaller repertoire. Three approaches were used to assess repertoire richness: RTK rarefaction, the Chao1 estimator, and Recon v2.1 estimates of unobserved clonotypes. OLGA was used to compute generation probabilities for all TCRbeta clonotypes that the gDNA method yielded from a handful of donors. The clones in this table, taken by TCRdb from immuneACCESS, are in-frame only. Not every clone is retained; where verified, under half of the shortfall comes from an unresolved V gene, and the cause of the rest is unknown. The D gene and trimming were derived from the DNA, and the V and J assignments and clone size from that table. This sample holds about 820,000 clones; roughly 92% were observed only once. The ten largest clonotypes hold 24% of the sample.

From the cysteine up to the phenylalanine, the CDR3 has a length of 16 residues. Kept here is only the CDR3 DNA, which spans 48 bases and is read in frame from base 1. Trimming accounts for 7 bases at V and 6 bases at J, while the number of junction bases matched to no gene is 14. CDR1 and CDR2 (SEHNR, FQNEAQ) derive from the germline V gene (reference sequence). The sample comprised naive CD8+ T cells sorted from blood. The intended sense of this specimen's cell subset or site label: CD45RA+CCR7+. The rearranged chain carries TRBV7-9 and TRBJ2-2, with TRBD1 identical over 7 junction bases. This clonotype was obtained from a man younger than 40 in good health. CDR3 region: CASNSNRDRLAGELFF. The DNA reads TGTGCCAGCAACTCCAACCGGGACAGACTGGCCGGGGAGCTGTTTTTT.